The T cell receptor beta chain described here comes from a study of blood T cell repertoires in COVID-19 (TCRdb year 2020). The study in broad terms: Collaborator samples came from the United States, Italy and Spain and covered acute and convalescent phases of COVID-19. The material from the prospective study consisted of cDNA or gDNA derived from T cells, B-cell-depleted T cells, or PBMCs. The dataset comprised deeply sampled blood TCRbeta repertoires from subjects exposed to, actively infected with, or recovered from COVID-19. The repertoires were released in a freely available public database meant as a resource for research on the immune response to SARS-CoV-2. Samples came from the ongoing ImmuneRACE study (first 160 participants) plus 1,254 subjects from 6 global collaborators. The sample metadata nearly always contained a de-identified subject ID, COVID-19 status, age in years and sex. Where available, HLA class I and class II types were taken from metadata supplied by the sample provider and were not determined by assay-based typing. What the study reported, not specific to this receptor: The quantity of clinical and demographic metadata differed by source and by participant and was supplied without curation.

CDR1 and CDR2, looked up from the germline V gene (reference sequence), are SEHNR and FQNEAQ. Spanning cysteine to phenylalanine, the CDR3 consists of 15 amino acids. Here the CDR3 DNA is all that survives: 45 bases in frame from base 1. The trim is 3 bases for V and 5 bases for J, with a gap of 15 bases between the germline ends. With respect to this clone: Its specific antigen is unknown. Base-call qualities are not available, and no considerably larger clone is one nucleotide away.

The immunoSEQ Assay, a bias-controlled multiplex PCR, was used to amplify TCRbeta CDR3 regions from genomic DNA. The authors' pipeline ran thus. The number of nucleated cells in each sample was estimated from the amplification of reference gene primers within the assay. To quantify the absolute abundance of each unique TCRbeta CDR3 rearrangement, sequence reads were collapsed and filtered. For each sample, productive Simpson clonality was calculated as the square root of Simpson's diversity index over productive rearrangements. Sourced from immuneACCESS, this table was stored by TCRdb with only in-frame sequences that have V and J called. A share of the clones is absent; for the studies checked, an unresolved V gene accounts for under half, and the remainder has no known explanation. D and trimming come from the DNA, and the V and J calls and clone size come from that table. This sample gives about 240,000 clones in total; around 83% of them show up just once. The ten biggest clones cover roughly 9.6% of the sample.

The collaborating institutions used their own protocols to collect whole blood in K2EDTA tubes. For TCRbeta analysis, collaborators shipped samples in one of three forms: frozen whole blood, isolated PBMCs, or DNA extracted from either of those sample types. The chain employs TRBV7-9 and TRBJ2-3, with TRBD2 perhaps the D gene, on 5 matching bases. Source material: peripheral blood. The source is a woman older than 75 with acute or convalescent COVID-19. Here is the DNA: TGTGCCAGCAGCTTTAGGAGGCTTCGGGGAGATACGCAGTATTTT. Its protein reads: CASSFRRLRGDTQYF.